Below are 4 T cell receptor beta chains sequenced from a single sample in a study of breast tumors, draining lymph nodes, adjacent tissues. TCRdb independently ran MiXCR on the multiplex PCR reads; one entry per CDR3 protein. The sample shows 270,000 or so distinct CDR3 sequences, around 30% of them seen only once. The lymph nodes were axillary draining lymph nodes from breast cancer patients. Material: axillary lymph node tissue. These receptors came from a female donor with breast cancer. Some clones in this sample may be carry-over from other donors' samples.

This clonotype has ten or more counts. The V call is TRBV5-4, the J call TRBJ2-3; D perhaps matches TRBD2 (5 bases). This CDR3 contains 16 residues. The germline CDR1 and CDR2 sequences are SGHNT and YYREEE (reference sequence). V lost 4 bases to trimming and J lost 4 bases, with 19 bases between them. The CDR3 nucleotides are TGTGCCAGCAGCCCTCTTCCAGGAGGTAGCGCAGATACGCAGTATTTT. It codes for CASSPLPGGSADTQYF.

This clonotype came up many times. J is TRBJ1-2 and V is TRBV7-9; 7 nucleotides agree with TRBD1. Germline-derived CDR1 and CDR2 are SEHNR and FQNEAQ (reference sequence). This CDR3 has 17 residues. Losses at the gene ends were 1 base for V and 4 bases for J; bases not matched to a gene: 12. CDR3 bases: TGTGCCAGCAGCTTAGTGGCAGGGGGTGCCTCTGGCTATGGCTACACCTTC. Translation: CASSLVAGGASGYGYTF. The full variable domain, completed using reference TRBV7-9 and TRBJ1-2, is DTGVSQNPRHKITKRGQNVTFRCDPISEHNRLYWYRQTLGQGPEFLTYFQNEAQLEKSRLLSDRFSAERPKGSFSTLEIQRTEQGDSAMYLCASSLVAGGASGYGYTFGSGTRLTVV.

This clonotype was observed many times. CDR3 amino acids: CSPGVSTDTQYF. CDR3 nucleotides: TGCAGCCCAGGCGTTAGCACAGATACGCAGTATTTT. The chain couples TRBV29-1 to TRBJ2-3; D call uncertain. Germline loops: CDR1 SQVTM, CDR2 ANQGSEA. The CDR3 has 12 amino acids. V was shortened by 8 bases and J by 0 bases, with 9 bases between the two germline ends.

V is TRBV7-8 and J is TRBJ2-3, with unresolved D. There are 14 residues in the CDR3. Germline V CDR1 and CDR2: SGHVS, FQNEAQ. V was pared by 8 bases and J by 1 base, with 13 bases between. The chain's CDR3 is CASSPTTGTDTQYF. DNA of the CDR3: TGTGCCAGCTCACCAACCACTGGCACAGATACGCAGTATTTT.